These 20 T cell receptor beta chains were all obtained from the same sample, sequenced in a study of cytomegalovirus exposure and HLA in healthy donors. Use of 60 Vbeta and 13 Jbeta primers characterized the PCR. Assay used: immunoSEQ multiplex PCR; TCRdb lists only in-frame clones, some missing. The sample has roughly 60,000 clones; under 80% are singletons. The material sequenced was PBMCs. These receptors came from a woman aged 25-40 years in good health and CMV-seronegative.

CDR3 residues: CASSQNRLNEKLFF. CDR3 nucleotides: TGCGCCAGCAGCCAAAACAGGTTAAATGAAAAACTGTTTTTT. The chain uses TRBV4-1 and TRBJ1-4; possible D gene TRBD1, 5 bases. CDR3 length: 14 amino acids. V lost 2 bases, J lost 5 bases, and 9 bases lay in between. The germline V gene has CDR1 MGHRA and CDR2 YSYEKL.

The rearrangement joins TRBV27 to TRBJ2-5, with D tentatively TRBD1 (6 bases). The CDR3 is 14 amino acids. Germline CDR1 and CDR2: MNHEY and SMNVEV (reference sequence). With 5 bases removed from V and 5 bases from J, the gap between germline ends came to 15 bases. The CDR3 nucleotides are TGTGCCAGCAGTAACCGACAGGAACGGGAGACCCAGTACTTC. It is translated as CASSNRQERETQYF.

The sample holds a few counts of this clone. V gene TRBV11-2 combines with J gene TRBJ1-3; perhaps TRBD1 as D (5 bases). The CDR3 is 15 amino acids. The V end was cut by 5 bases, the J end by 0 bases, with 11 bases between. The germline CDR1 and CDR2 sequences are SGHAT and FQNNGV. The CDR3 spells CASSLTGFSGNTIYF. CDR3 DNA sequence: TGTGCCAGCAGCCTCACAGGCTTCTCTGGAAACACCATATATTTT. The whole variable domain, remainder taken from reference TRBV11-2 and TRBJ1-3, is EAGVAQSPRYKIIEKRQSVAFWCNPISGHATLYWYQQILGQGPKLLIQFQNNGVVDDSQLPKDRFSAERLKGVDSTLKIQPAKLEDSAVYLCASSLTGFSGNTIYFGEGSWLTVV.

The chain links TRBV5-1 to TRBJ2-1; D unclear. Germline assignment: CDR1 SGHRS and CDR2 YFSETQ. The CDR3 is 15 amino acids. V lost 1 base and J 7 bases, leaving 15 bases between the germline ends. DNA of the CDR3: TGCGCCAGCAGCTTGAGCCAGGCCCAACCGAATGAGCAGTTCTTC. Translation: CASSLSQAQPNEQFF.

This rearrangement joins TRBV2 to TRBJ1-5; 11 nucleotides agree with TRBD1. The CDR3 sequence is 18 residues long. Germline assignment: CDR1 SNHLY and CDR2 FYNNEI. Trimming at V came to 0 bases and at J to 7 bases, leaving 11 bases not matched to a gene. CDR3 sequence reads: CASSEAAGGGTGGQPQHF. The CDR3 bases are TGTGCCAGCAGTGAAGCGGCTGGGGGGGGGACAGGGGGGCAGCCCCAGCATTTT.

The chain combines TRBV27 with TRBJ1-1; 11 bases agree with TRBD1. J lost 5 bases, V lost 4 bases, and 6 bases had no gene match. Germline-derived CDR1 and CDR2 are MNHEY and SMNVEV (reference sequence). This CDR3 comprises 15 residues. The CDR3 protein is CASSSPGQGVTEAFF. CDR3 DNA sequence: TGTGCCAGCAGTTCACCGGGACAGGGGGTGACTGAAGCTTTCTTT.

The V and J genes are TRBV10-3 and TRBJ2-7; 13 nucleotides line up with TRBD2. The V segment lost 3 bases and the J segment 2 bases; nucleotides outside the gene matches: 19. CDR1 and CDR2 (germline): ENHRY, SYGVKD. This CDR3 spans 21 amino acids. CDR3 nucleotide sequence: TGTGCCATCAGTGACCTCGCCGGGACTAGCGGGATGACCCAGAATCCCTACGAGCAGTACTTC. It codes for CAISDLAGTSGMTQNPYEQYF.

The table lists this clone with a few counts. The CDR3 DNA reads TGTGCCAGCAGCCGCTTCGGGAGTGGGTCCTACAATGAGCAGTTCTTC. Its protein product is CASSRFGSGSYNEQFF. This sequence joins TRBV27 and TRBJ2-1; D might be TRBD2 (6 bases). Between the trimmed V and J ends, which lost 6 bases and 1 base, there was a span of 16 bases. The V gene's germline CDR1 is MNHEY and CDR2 SMNVEV (reference sequence). CDR3 size: 16 residues.

This chain links TRBV18 with TRBJ2-2; weak D call: TRBD2 (6 bases). With 2 bases removed from V and 6 bases from J, the gap between germline ends came to 13 bases. The CDR3 is 15 residues long. Germline loops: CDR1 KGHSH, CDR2 LQKENI. In DNA form, the CDR3 reads TGTGCCAGCTCACCAAAGGAGGGAATCCCCGGGGAGCTGTTTTTT. Translating gives CASSPKEGIPGELFF.

The chain recombines TRBV7-9 with TRBJ1-1, with D possibly matching TRBD1 (6 bases). The germline V gene encodes CDR1 SEHNR and CDR2 FQNEAQ (reference sequence). The ends were cut back, 5 bases at V and 4 bases at J, with 11 bases in the middle. The CDR3 runs to 13 residues. Here the CDR3 reads CASSPTGTTEAFF. CDR3 DNA sequence: TGTGCCAGCAGCCCTACAGGGACCACTGAAGCTTTCTTT.

The chain carries TRBV12-5 and TRBJ2-1, with 7 positions matching TRBD2. Trimming at V came to 2 bases and at J to 5 bases, leaving 12 bases not matched to a gene. CDR3 length: 17 amino acids. The germline CDR1 and CDR2 sequences are LGHNT and FRNRAP. The CDR3 region is CASGLSSGGSVHNEQFF. The CDR3 DNA is TGTGCTAGTGGTTTGTCTAGCGGTGGTTCAGTTCACAATGAGCAGTTCTTC. Together with reference TRBV12-5 and TRBJ2-1, the CDR3 gives the full variable domain: DARVTQTPRHKVTEMGQEVTMRCQPILGHNTVFWYRQTMMQGLELLAYFRNRAPLDDSGMPKDRFSAEMPDATLATLKIQPSEPRDSAVYFCASGLSSGGSVHNEQFFGPGTRLTVL.

The rearrangement uses TRBV28 and TRBJ2-1; 11 bases fit TRBD2. V dropped 2 bases and J dropped 4; count of bases not matched to a gene: 7. The CDR3 has 17 amino acids. The germline gives CDR1 MDHEN, CDR2 SYDVKM. CDR3 residues: CASSLRLAGGRYNEQFF. The DNA of the CDR3 is TGTGCCAGCAGTTTACGGCTAGCGGGAGGTCGTTACAATGAGCAGTTCTTC.

The genes are TRBV28 and TRBJ1-2; D not resolved. The CDR3 spans 12 residues. Deletions cut 2 bases from V and 4 bases from J, with 5 bases between. Germline CDR1 is MDHEN and CDR2 is SYDVKM. CDR3 DNA sequence: TGTGCCAGCAGTTTAGAGATCTATGGCTACACCTTC. Translated, it gives CASSLEIYGYTF.

CDR3 in amino acids: CASSLTGVGNASGASYEQCV. Written as DNA, the CDR3 is TGTGCCAGCAGCTTAACGGGTGTAGGCAATGCTAGCGGAGCATCCTACGAGCAGTGCGTC. This chain uses TRBV7-3 with TRBJ2-7; 7 bases align to TRBD2. There are 20 residues in the CDR3. CDR1 is SGHTA and CDR2 is FQGTGA in the germline V gene.

This clone was observed a handful of times. The genes are TRBV19 and TRBJ2-5, with a tentative D call TRBD2 (7 bases). V shed 1 base and J shed 2 bases, with 11 bases lying between them. CDR1 is LNHDA and CDR2 is SQIVND in the germline V gene (reference sequence). The CDR3 totals 15 residues. The CDR3 DNA reads as TGTGCCAGTAGTATAGGGGGAGGGGGTCAAGAGACCCAGTACTTC. Protein: CASSIGGGGQETQYF. Combining the CDR3 with reference TRBV19 and TRBJ2-5 gives the whole variable domain DGGITQSPKYLFRKEGQNVTLSCEQNLNHDAMYWYRQDPGQGLRLIYYSQIVNDFQKGDIAEGYSVSREKKESFPLTVTSAQKNPTAFYLCASSIGGGGQETQYFGPGTRLLVL.

The rearrangement uses TRBV18 and TRBJ1-2; possible D gene TRBD1, 6 bases. The CDR3 runs to 13 residues. V gave up 0 bases and J gave up 4 bases, with 6 bases separating them. Germline V gives CDR1 KGHSH, CDR2 LQKENI. CDR3 region: CASSPPGGYGYTF. DNA for the CDR3: TGTGCCAGCTCACCACCAGGGGGCTATGGCTACACCTTC.

This chain uses TRBV15 with TRBJ2-5, with D possibly being TRBD2 (7 bases). In germline, CDR1 is LNHNV, CDR2 YYDKDF (reference sequence). V was pared by 2 bases and J by 4 bases, with 20 bases between. The CDR3 extends over 17 amino acids. The CDR3 loop reads CATSRSMGGASGETQYF. CDR3 nucleotides: TGTGCCACCAGCAGATCCATGGGGGGGGCCTCCGGAGAGACCCAGTACTTC.

The rearrangement joins TRBV6-5 to TRBJ1-1; TRBD1 is a possible D gene (6 bases). This CDR3 is 14 amino acids long. Germline loops: CDR1 MNHEY, CDR2 SVGAGI. With 5 bases removed from V and 6 bases from J, the gap between germline ends came to 16 bases. DNA of the CDR3: TGTGCCAGCAGTCCTACAGGGACGCGGGCTGAAGCTTTCTTT. Translating gives CASSPTGTRAEAFF.

This clone was detected a few times. The chain has TRBV5-3 and TRBJ2-7; D is uncertain. TRBV5-3 is annotated as an ORF whose role is uncertain. The CDR3 totals 23 residues. V lost 1 base and J 1 base, leaving 36 bases between the germline ends. CDR3 DNA: TGTGCCAGAAGCTTGCAAGCAGTGAGTATCCAGCAGGATAAAGACACCAAATCCTACGAGCAGTACTTC. Translation gives CARSLQAVSIQQDKDTKSYEQYF.

This clone was counted a few times. The CDR3 sequence: CASSPRNYGYTF. The DNA of the CDR3 is TGTGCCAGCAGCCCCCGGAACTATGGCTACACCTTC. The chain uses TRBV28 and TRBJ1-2; no clear D. This CDR3 is 12 amino acids long. Trimming removed 6 bases at V and 2 bases at J, with 7 bases between. Germline V gene sequence: CDR1 MDHEN, CDR2 SYDVKM.